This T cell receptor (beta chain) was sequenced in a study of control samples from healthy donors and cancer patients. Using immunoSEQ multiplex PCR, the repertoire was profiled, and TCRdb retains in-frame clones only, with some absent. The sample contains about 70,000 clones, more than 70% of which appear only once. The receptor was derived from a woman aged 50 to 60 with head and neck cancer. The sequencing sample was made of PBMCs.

The CDR3 sequence is CASSLGTPGAFF. The CDR3 nucleotides are TGTGCCAGCAGCCTCGGGACGCCTGGGGCTTTCTTT. The chain combines TRBV28 with TRBJ1-1; a possible D gene is TRBD1 (5 bases). Trimming pared 6 bases from V and 11 bases from J, leaving 16 bases between. In germline, CDR1 is MDHEN, CDR2 SYDVKM. There are 12 residues in the CDR3.